This TCR beta chain was found in a study of T cells in Graves' hyperthyroidism and ophthalmopathy. Study-level results: Blood held most thyroid clonotypes expanded above 0.001 frequency.

CDR3 size: 12 residues. The V and J ends lost 1 base and 4 bases respectively, with 7 bases between them. The germline CDR1 and CDR2 sequences are SQVTM and ANQGSEA. On this clonotype: Antigen unknown.

Amplification targeted TCR beta CDR3 regions from RNA transcripts. Using the HTBI primer set, a first-round RT-PCR was run on the TCR CDR3. TCRdb reprocessed the multiplex PCR reads via MiXCR and lists one record per CDR3 protein. The table has roughly 530,000 distinct CDR3 sequences, roughly a sixth seen once. Individuals with ophthalmopathy presented a Clinical Activity Score of at least 3, a NOSPECS grade of at least 4 and a duration under 3 months. Investigators excluded patients with uncontrolled infection, other autoimmune disease, pregnancy or lactation. The chain links TRBV29-1 to TRBJ1-2, with a tentative D call TRBD1 (5 bases). The receptor comes from a woman aged 18 to 35 with Graves' ophthalmopathy. The sample consisted of blood. For the CDR3, the DNA is TGCAGCGTTGAAGCAGGGAGCTATGGCTACACCTTC. Translation gives CSVEAGSYGYTF.